The rows below give T cell receptor beta chains drawn from one sample of a study of patients and donors after allogeneic stem cell transplantation. MiXCR, run by TCRdb on the RT-PCR reads, gives a single entry per CDR3 protein. The profile shows about 110,000 distinct CDR3 sequences, over 30% of them singletons. The sample was blood, either unsorted or a sorted T cell fraction (not recorded which). The receptors were sampled from a human donor who was either an allogeneic HSCT recipient or a stem cell or donor lymphocyte infusion donor (not recorded which). It is not recorded whose cells these are; they may come from a transplant donor. Each CDR3 is given with its conserved first and last residue. Each record gives: D gene, J gene, V gene, clone size, CDR3 protein, CDR3 DNA. A D gene is named only where the DNA matches it firmly. The listing skips clone size in some rows; elsewhere it reads once, few, many or a size class.

- | TRBJ2-2 | TRBV7-3 | - | CASSNSPGELFF | TGTGCCAGCAGTAACTCTCCCGGGGAGCTGTTTTTT
- | TRBJ1-1 | TRBV4-3 | many | CASSPRGGNTEAFF | TGCGCCAGCAGCCCCAGGGGTGGGAACACTGAAGCTTTCTTT
- | TRBJ2-1 | TRBV7-2 | - | CASSPHGWGGQPYNEQFF | TGTGCCAGCAGCCCCCATGGGTGGGGGGGGCAACCCTACAATGAGCAGTTCTTC
TRBD2 | TRBJ2-5 | TRBV5-1 | - | CASSFGVAGGKETQYF | TGCGCCAGCAGCTTCGGGGTAGCGGGAGGGAAAGAGACCCAGTACTTC
- | TRBJ2-7 | TRBV20-1 | - | CSARIGGYEQYF | TGCAGTGCTAGGATAGGGGGCTACGAGCAGTACTTC
- | TRBJ2-1 | TRBV20-1 | once | CSASYVSEQFF | TGCAGTGCTAGTTACGTGTCTGAGCAGTTCTTC
- | TRBJ1-2 | TRBV7-9 | few | CASSLATENGYTF | TGTGCCAGCAGCTTAGCGACCGAAAATGGCTACACCTTC
- | TRBJ1-6 | TRBV12-3/TRBV12-4 | many | CASSFKTVNSPLHF | TGTGCCAGCAGTTTTAAGACAGTTAATTCACCCCTCCACTTT
- | TRBJ1-1 | TRBV6-5 | - | CASTPTADTEAFF | TGTGCCAGCACTCCGACAGCGGACACTGAAGCTTTCTTT
- | TRBJ2-1 | TRBV20-1 | - | CSARLANEQFF | TGCAGTGCTAGGCTTGCCAATGAGCAGTTCTTC
- | TRBJ1-2 | TRBV7-8 | - | CASSPGDQINYGYTF | TGTGCCAGCAGCCCGGGAGATCAAATTAACTATGGCTACACCTTC
TRBD1 | TRBJ1-1 | TRBV20-1 | few | CSARGSEQGGFTEAFF | TGCAGTGCTAGAGGGTCCGAACAGGGGGGTTTTACTGAAGCTTTCTTT
- | TRBJ1-1 | TRBV5-1 | few | CASSLGETENTEAFF | TGCGCCAGCAGCTTGGGCGAGACAGAGAACACTGAAGCTTTCTTT
- | TRBJ1-1 | TRBV20-1 | - | CSAPPRGRGTEAFF | TGCAGTGCTCCGCCCAGGGGCCGGGGTACTGAAGCTTTCTTT
TRBD1 | TRBJ1-2 | TRBV29-1 | few | CSVESVQGAGGYTF | TGCAGCGTCGAATCGGTGCAGGGGGCGGGTGGCTACACCTTC
TRBD2 | TRBJ2-7 | TRBV10-3 | few | CAIKGLAGDYEQYF | TGTGCCATTAAGGGACTAGCGGGAGACTACGAGCAGTACTTC
TRBD1 | TRBJ2-1 | TRBV24-1 | - | CATSAPGGVQFF | TGTGCCACCAGTGCACCAGGGGGCGTGCAGTTCTTC
- | TRBJ1-4 | TRBV5-1 | few | CASSLDSRNEKLFF | TGCGCCAGCAGCTTGGACAGCCGAAATGAAAAACTGTTTTTT
TRBD1 | TRBJ1-2 | TRBV6-2/TRBV6-3 | few | CASSYSDRGPRNYGYTF | TGTGCCAGCAGTTACTCGGACAGGGGGCCCAGAAACTATGGCTACACCTTC
- | TRBJ2-1 | TRBV20-1 | - | CSARGGDEQFF | TGCAGTGCTAGAGGCGGGGATGAGCAGTTCTTC
- | TRBJ2-1 | TRBV11-3 | - | CASSLGGRERNEQFF | TGTGCCAGCAGCTTAGGGGGGCGGGAGAGGAATGAGCAGTTCTTC
- | TRBJ1-2 | TRBV27 | few | CASKPARGFHTF | TGTGCCAGCAAGCCGGCCAGGGGTTTCCACACCTTC
TRBD2 | TRBJ2-1 | TRBV11-2 | - | CASSTSSGSKNEQFF | TGTGCCAGCAGCACATCTAGCGGGAGCAAGAATGAGCAGTTCTTC